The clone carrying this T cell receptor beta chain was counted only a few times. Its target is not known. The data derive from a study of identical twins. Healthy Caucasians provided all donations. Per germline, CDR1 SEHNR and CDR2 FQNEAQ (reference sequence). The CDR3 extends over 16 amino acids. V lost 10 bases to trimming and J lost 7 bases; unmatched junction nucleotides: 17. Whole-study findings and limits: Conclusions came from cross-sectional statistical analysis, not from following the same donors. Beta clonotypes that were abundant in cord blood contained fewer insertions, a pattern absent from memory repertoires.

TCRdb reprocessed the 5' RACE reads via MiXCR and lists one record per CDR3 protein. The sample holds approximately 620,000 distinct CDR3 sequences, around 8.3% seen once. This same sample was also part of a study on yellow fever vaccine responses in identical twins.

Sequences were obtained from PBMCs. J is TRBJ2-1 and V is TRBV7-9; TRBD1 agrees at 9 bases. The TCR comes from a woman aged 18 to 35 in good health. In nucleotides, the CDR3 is TGTGCCATCCCCCGGGGACAGGGCTCCCTGGGGAATGAGCAGTTCTTC. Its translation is CAIPRGQGSLGNEQFF. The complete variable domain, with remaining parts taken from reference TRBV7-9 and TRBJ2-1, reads DTGVSQNPRHKITKRGQNVTFRCDPISEHNRLYWYRQTLGQGPEFLTYFQNEAQLEKSRLLSDRFSAERPKGSFSTLEIQRTEQGDSAMYLCAIPRGQGSLGNEQFFGPGTRLTVL.